This T cell receptor beta chain was captured in a study of blood T cell repertoires in COVID-19 (dated by TCRdb to about 2020). With respect to the entire study: For ImmuneRACE Cohort 3, a participant was defined as recovered based on two consecutive negative NP/OP PCR tests, clearance by a healthcare professional, or resolution of symptoms. Samples from collaborators originated in the United States, Italy and Spain and spanned both the acute and convalescent phases of COVID-19. The prospective study material was composed of cDNA or gDNA derived from T cells, B-cell-depleted T cells, or PBMCs. Subjects who had been exposed to COVID-19, were actively infected with it, or had recovered from it provided the deeply sampled blood TCRbeta repertoires that made up the dataset. A freely available public database, intended as a resource for researchers studying the immune response to SARS-CoV-2, is where the repertoires were released. Samples were obtained from the ongoing ImmuneRACE study (first 160 participants) and from some 1,300 subjects provided by 6 global collaborators. Sample metadata almost always included a de-identified subject ID, COVID-19 status, age in years and sex. HLA class I and class II types, where available, came from metadata supplied by the sample provider rather than from assay-based typing.

A note on this clone: Its antigen target is currently unknown. Nothing much larger sits one base from this clone, and base qualities are not available.

In the prospective study, participants were about 18 to 89 years old, resided in about two dozen geographic areas of the United States, and were enrolled through a virtual design. To assign participants to cohorts, the prospective study relied on clinical history that participants themselves reported in a screening survey and a study questionnaire. In the prospective study, mobile phlebotomists collected whole blood, serum and a nasopharyngeal or oropharyngeal swab from each participant. Over an approximately 2-month period, participants in the prospective study had the option of providing additional blood draws and questionnaires. Prospective study blood samples were shipped either frozen or at room temperature before DNA extraction. Paper-wide results and their limitations: The quantity of clinical and demographic metadata differed by source and by participant and was supplied without curation.

Trimming removed 3 bases from V and 5 bases from J, leaving 11 bases between the germline ends. CDR1 and CDR2, looked up from the germline V gene (reference sequence), are LNHDA and SQIVND. The CDR3 runs 14 residues from the cysteine to the phenylalanine. The retained sequence is limited to the CDR3, 42 bases, with the frame set at the first base. The immunoSEQ Assay, a bias-controlled multiplex PCR, was used to amplify TCRbeta CDR3 regions from genomic DNA. In the source study's methods: Nucleated cell counts per sample were estimated from amplification of reference gene primers within the assay. Sequence reads were collapsed and filtered to measure the absolute abundance of every unique TCRbeta CDR3 rearrangement. For each sample, productive Simpson clonality was calculated by taking the square root of Simpson's diversity index across productive rearrangements. TCRdb obtained this table from immuneACCESS and retained in-frame rearrangements with V and J assigned. These tables miss some clones; where compared with another copy, unresolved V genes account for less than half of the shortfall, and the remainder is unexplained. That table is the source of V, J and clone size, and D and trimming were worked out from the DNA. This sample is represented by some 190,000 clones; around 83% of them were singletons. About 22% of the sample is held by the ten biggest clonotypes.

The chain joins TRBV19 to TRBJ1-5; the D gene is perhaps TRBD1, from 5 matching bases. This receptor was identified in a woman aged 35 to 49 in a cohort exposed to, infected with or recovered from COVID-19 (not recorded which). The specimen was PBMCs or T cells enriched from blood (not recorded which). The CDR3: CASSIRGGDQPQHF. The sequence in DNA is TGTGCCAGTAGTATCCGGGGGGGGGATCAGCCCCAGCATTTT.